This T cell receptor beta chain was profiled in a study of blood T cell repertoires in COVID-19. There are 15 residues in the CDR3. V shed 4 bases and J shed 1 base, with 12 bases lying between them. Germline CDR1 is LGHNA and CDR2 is YSLEER. The assay was immunoSEQ multiplex PCR, and TCRdb's table has in-frame clones only and misses some. Counted here are roughly 110,000 clones, around 80% occurring once; the ten biggest clones make up around 6.2%. This sequence joins TRBV4-3 and TRBJ2-3; a possible D gene is TRBD1 (6 bases). This TCR derives from an elderly man with COVID-19, enrolled during active disease. Sequencing input: peripheral blood. In nucleotides, the CDR3 is TGCGCCAGCAGCCCACCTGCAGGGGGCACAGATACGCAGTATTTT. Its protein is CASSPPAGGTDTQYF.